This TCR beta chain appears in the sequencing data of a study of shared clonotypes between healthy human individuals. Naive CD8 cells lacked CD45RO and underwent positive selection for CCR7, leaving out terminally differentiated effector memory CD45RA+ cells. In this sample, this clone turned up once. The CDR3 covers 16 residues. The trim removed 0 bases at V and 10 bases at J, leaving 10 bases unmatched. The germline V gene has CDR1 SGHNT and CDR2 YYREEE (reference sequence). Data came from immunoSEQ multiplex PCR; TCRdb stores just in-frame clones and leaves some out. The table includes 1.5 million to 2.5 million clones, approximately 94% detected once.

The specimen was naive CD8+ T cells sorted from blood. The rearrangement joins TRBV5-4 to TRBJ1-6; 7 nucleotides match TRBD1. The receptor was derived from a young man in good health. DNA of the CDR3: TGTGCCAGCAGCTTGGCCGTGACAGGGTTTGACTCACCCCTCCACTTT. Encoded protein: CASSLAVTGFDSPLHF.